The clone carrying this T cell receptor (beta chain) was observed a single time. Its specificity is unknown. Relative to the germline gene, one junction end is altered; a read error may explain this. The source of the sample is a study of tumor and adjacent non-tumor tissue in lung cancer. On the study more broadly: The patients, 10 men and several women, were about 30 to 85 with stage I to III disease. On average, productive TCRbeta reads reached about 4 million per sample. Whole-study results and caveats: Tumor repertoires had a smaller top 100 clone share than normal lung.

Germline V gives CDR1 MGHRA, CDR2 YSYEKL. The CDR3 is 13 amino acids. TCRbeta libraries were built with three rounds of nested PCR, modified from ARM-PCR. TCRdb re-analysed the multiplex PCR reads in MiXCR, keeping a single row per CDR3 protein. The profile shows under 100,000 distinct CDR3 sequences, around 70% of them singletons. RNA was extracted from bulk tissue without any cell sorting. Donors were chemotherapy-naive, newly diagnosed lung cancer surgical patients in China, August–November 2014. The sequencing sample was made of lung tumor tissue. The clonotype was recovered from a woman in her sixties or seventies with non-small cell lung cancer. The V gene is TRBV4-1, the J gene TRBJ2-1, with TRBD2 identical over 7 bases. The CDR3 sequence: CAGSQGREDEQFF. CDR3 sequence (DNA): TGTGCCGGCAGCCAAGGGAGGGAGGATGAGCAGTTCTTC.